This T cell receptor beta chain was captured by sequencing in a study of blood T cells in healthy people across ages (dated by TCRdb to about 2015). Background for the entire study: In model experiments, template switching captured roughly one uniquely barcoded TCR beta cDNA molecule for every two T cells. To avoid experimental bias, donors of different ages were spread randomly across the sequencing lanes. For two donors (one aged 18 to 30 and one aged 80 or older), the study analyzed two additional independent replicas of 1 million unique cDNA reads from the same blood draw. Using deep sequencing normalized with unique cDNA molecular identifiers, the study measured how TCR beta repertoire diversity changes with age. Donors were grouped into four age groups: young (average approximately 15 years), middle-aged (roughly 38), aged (roughly 62) and long-lived (less than 85). Overall study outcomes, separate from this receptor: A strong correlation was found between observed TCR beta diversity and the percentage of naive T cells measured by flow cytometry. Conclusive comparison of naive and antigen-experienced compartments was prevented by the profiling of bulk unsorted PBMCs. Estimates of total diversity based on one million sequenced T cells were considered lower bounds and underestimates. The long-lived group showed more naive CD4+ T cells, fewer expanded clones and increased TCR diversity than the aged group, suggesting age selection. As age increased, observed TCR beta diversity per million T cells dropped in a roughly linear way, and a significant reduction was already evident by age roughly 40. The CMV infection status of donors was not known, potentially confounding age-related changes in expanded clonotypes.

The library was built by means of 5' RACE. The sample was run on an Illumina HiSeq 2500. A second roughly 6 to 12 cycle PCR used a sample-barcoded 5' primer and a J-beta primer mix. A unique molecular identifier was introduced onto each TCR beta cDNA molecule by a template-switch 5' adaptor carrying 12 random nucleotides. Each sample yielded at least 3 million CDR3-containing paired-end reads. First-strand cDNA synthesis was performed from all RNA using the Mint cDNA synthesis kit, with priming by a TRBC-specific oligonucleotide. All cDNA was treated with uracil-DNA glycosylase and then went through a first 18-cycle PCR with the universal primers M1SS and BC2_uni_R. In the source study's methods: Each sample was normalized by randomly selecting 1 million high-quality reads, each carrying a distinct molecular identifier. Instead of being binned into consensus sequences, reads that shared molecular identifiers were thrown out. MiTCR, with a Q25 quality threshold and the strictest error-elimination algorithm, was used for CDR3 identification, clonotype clustering and error correction. A nonparametric unseen species model with Euler transformation was used to estimate lower-bound total TCR beta diversity. TCRdb reanalyzed the raw reads on its own, using fastp at Q25 for trimming and MiXCR for clone calling, and kept in-frame beta chains. Identical CDR3 protein sequences are pooled into one entry, listed with their most common genes and DNA. None of the V and J calls come from the authors' own analysis; TCRdb made them. The sample data list 850,000 to 950,000 distinct CDR3 sequences, and 25% to 35% of these were observed just once. The ten largest clones take up roughly 17% of the sample.

Systemically healthy Caucasian individuals from Russia, 35 to 40 in total and aged about 6 to 90 years, were included as donors. Each donor gave 8 to 10 milliliters of peripheral blood, collected into EDTA-treated Vacutainer tubes. Ficoll-Paque density-gradient centrifugation was used to isolate PBMCs, with at least 7 million per sample. Trizol reagent was used to extract total RNA from PBMCs, with at least 6 micrograms per sample. The percentages of naive CD45RAhigh/CD27high T cells were determined by flow cytometry on a PBMC aliquot from every donor. This clonotype appeared many times. Its target antigen remains unknown. No clone much larger than this one lies a single base away; base qualities are absent. V loses 4 bases of germline sequence and J loses 6 bases, and the interval between the two ends is 8 bases. The CDR3 starts with the cysteine, ends with the phenylalanine, and has 11 residues. Only the CDR3 DNA is retained, 33 bases long and in frame from the first base. CDR1 and CDR2, looked up from the germline V gene, are SQVTM and ANQGSEA.

The specimen was blood. This clonotype was sampled from an elderly woman in good health. The rearrangement combines TRBV29-1 with TRBJ2-3; the D segment cannot be called with confidence. The nucleotide sequence is given as TGCAGCGTTGGAATTTGGGATACGCAGTATTTT. It encodes CSVGIWDTQYF.